These T cell receptor beta chains were read from a single sample in a study of blood T cells in healthy people across ages. TCRdb used MiXCR to reprocess the 5' RACE reads, holding one entry per CDR3 protein. This sample has around 600,000 distinct CDR3 sequences, with around 48% found just once. The sample comprised blood. The receptors were gathered from a man of 80 years or more in good health. CDR3s include the opening cysteine and the closing phenylalanine or tryptophan. Size is omitted from some rows. Given values are once, few, many or a class for expanded clones.

v_gene	abundance	j_gene	CDR3aa
TRBV20-1	.	TRBJ2-3	CSAPDRLALSTDTQYF
TRBV20-1	.	TRBJ2-3	CSREYRDRGNTQYF
TRBV10-3	.	TRBJ2-4	CAISPGPLAKNIQYF
TRBV10-2	.	TRBJ1-1	CASLYRGRITEAFF
TRBV7-9	.	TRBJ1-6	CASSPQGNNSPLHF
TRBV20-1	.	TRBJ2-1	CSAGSGRAFNEQFF
TRBV5-1	few	TRBJ2-7	CASSGDREFYEQYF
TRBV28	.	TRBJ2-1	CASSSGQGISYNERFF
TRBV25-1	.	TRBJ2-3	CASSEWRQGNTDTQYF
TRBV3-1	few	TRBJ2-1	CASSPRLVGNNEQFF
TRBV6-2/TRBV6-3	.	TRBJ2-1	CASSRLAGGINEQFF
TRBV7-2	.	TRBJ1-4	CASSLAHGGSANEKLFF
TRBV11-2	.	TRBJ2-1	CASSRRVGPESYNEQFF
TRBV7-9	.	TRBJ1-4	CASSFRVEKLFF
TRBV10-3	few	TRBJ2-5	CAISESGGENEQYF
TRBV5-1	.	TRBJ2-3	CAGRTGPSTDTQYF
TRBV12-3/TRBV12-4	.	TRBJ1-2	CASSRTGGSGYTF
TRBV7-3	few	TRBJ2-1	CASSLSGTRAPYNEQFF
TRBV12-3/TRBV12-4	.	TRBJ2-2	CASIPGVNTGELFF
TRBV24-1	.	TRBJ2-1	CATSDGGIDEQFF
TRBV6-6	.	TRBJ1-3	CASSSQGVGNTIYF
TRBV20-1	.	TRBJ2-3	CSARDGAAPRTDTQYF
TRBV11-2	few	TRBJ2-7	CASSTRTGGYEQYF
TRBV6-6	.	TRBJ1-5	CASSPLTTGLHNQPQHF
TRBV12-3/TRBV12-4	.	TRBJ2-1	CASSLGDGGQFF
TRBV28	.	TRBJ1-1	CASKGSGGASTEAFF
TRBV20-1	.	TRBJ2-1	CSARDPMGAGRVNEQFF
TRBV6-2/TRBV6-3	.	TRBJ1-5	CASSSDRGEGGGNQPQHF
TRBV6-2/TRBV6-3	few	TRBJ2-3	CASRPSSGRDTQYF
TRBV6-6	many	TRBJ2-7	CASSGYSDPRGLGEQYF
TRBV12-3/TRBV12-4	few	TRBJ2-3	CASSFLDGRGDTQYF
TRBV6-6	.	TRBJ2-2	CASSYTRTDTGELFF
TRBV7-2	.	TRBJ1-2	CASSSQGAMDGYTF
TRBV5-1	once	TRBJ2-1	CASRFEGGSYNEQFF
TRBV6-2/TRBV6-3	.	TRBJ2-6	CASSSTAVWANVLTF
TRBV4-1	.	TRBJ1-2	CASSQDKGRSNYGYTF
TRBV20-1	.	TRBJ2-3	CSAKRGGRSTDTQYF
TRBV29-1	.	TRBJ1-5	CSVQTGAGNQPQHF
TRBV20-1	.	TRBJ2-3	CSARLQTTMDTQYF
TRBV7-2	few	TRBJ2-3	CASSLAEATDTQYF
TRBV7-9	.	TRBJ2-2	CASSSRDRSTGELFF
TRBV2	.	TRBJ2-6	CASSELASGANVLTF
TRBV7-3	.	TRBJ2-7	CASSLRQGGEQYF
TRBV6-2/TRBV6-3	.	TRBJ2-1	CASGRGLAYNEQFF
TRBV6-2/TRBV6-3	.	TRBJ1-4	CASSRSGNEKLFF
TRBV4-3	.	TRBJ2-3	CASSQDEGTRTDTQYF